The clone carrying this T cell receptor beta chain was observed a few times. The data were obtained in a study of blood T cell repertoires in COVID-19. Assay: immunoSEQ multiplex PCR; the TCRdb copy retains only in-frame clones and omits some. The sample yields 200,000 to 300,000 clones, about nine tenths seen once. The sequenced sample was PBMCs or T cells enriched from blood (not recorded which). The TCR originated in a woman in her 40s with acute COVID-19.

CDR3 nucleotide sequence: TGTGCCATCAGTGAGCCCAGGGAGGGCGAAAAACTGTTTTTT. It specifies CAISEPREGEKLFF. This chain links TRBV10-3 with TRBJ1-4; D is possibly TRBD1 (5 bases). Trimming stripped 2 bases from V and 8 bases from J, with 12 bases between. In germline, CDR1 is ENHRY, CDR2 SYGVKD. The CDR3 is made up of 14 amino acids.